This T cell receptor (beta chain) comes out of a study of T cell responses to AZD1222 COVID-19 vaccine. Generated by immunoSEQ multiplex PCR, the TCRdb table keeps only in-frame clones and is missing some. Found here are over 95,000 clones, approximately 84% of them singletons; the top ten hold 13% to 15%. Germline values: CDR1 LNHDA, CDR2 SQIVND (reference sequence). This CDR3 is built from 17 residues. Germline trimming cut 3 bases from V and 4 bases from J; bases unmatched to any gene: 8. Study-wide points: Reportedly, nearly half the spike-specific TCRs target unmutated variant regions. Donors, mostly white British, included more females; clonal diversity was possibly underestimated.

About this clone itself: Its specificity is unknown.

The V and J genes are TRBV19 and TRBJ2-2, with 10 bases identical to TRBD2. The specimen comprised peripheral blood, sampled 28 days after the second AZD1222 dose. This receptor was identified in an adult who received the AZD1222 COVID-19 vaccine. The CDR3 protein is CASSMESLAGVTGELFF. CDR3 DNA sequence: TGTGCCAGTAGTATGGAATCCCTAGCGGGAGTCACCGGGGAGCTGTTTTTT.